This passage covers 12 T cell receptor beta chains from one sample sequenced in a study of T cells in Graves' hyperthyroidism and ophthalmopathy. Template material for amplifying TCR beta CDR3 regions consisted of RNA transcripts. Initially, a first-round RT-PCR of the TCR CDR3 employed the HTBI primer set. MiXCR, applied by TCRdb to the multiplex PCR reads, yields one record per CDR3 protein. The sample includes some 300,000 distinct CDR3 sequences, approximately 19% of them seen just once. Sequencing used blood. These receptors all come from a man aged 50-59 years with Graves' ophthalmopathy.

The chain couples TRBV6-1 to TRBJ2-5, with TRBD1 identical over 7 bases. The V gene end was trimmed by 7 bases and the J gene end by 2 bases; junction bases not matched to a gene: 10. Germline V gene data show CDR1 as MNHNS and CDR2 as SASEGT. CDR3 length equals 15 residues. The CDR3, as DNA: TGTGCCAGCACCCGTAATATGGGACAGCAAGAGACCCAGTACTTC. As protein: CASTRNMGQQETQYF.

The chain joins TRBV6-1 to TRBJ2-7; 10 bases match TRBD1. The germline CDR1 and CDR2 sequences are MNHNS and SASEGT. Germline trimming cut 11 bases from V and 5 bases from J; bases unmatched to any gene: 6. The CDR3 sequence is 12 residues long. CDR3: CAGGDRGHEQYF. CDR3 bases: TGTGCCGGGGGGGACAGGGGCCACGAGCAGTACTTC.

This clonotype was counted ten times or more. Sequence at one end of the junction differs from germline and may be a read error. The V and J genes are TRBV2 and TRBJ2-7; D unresolved. The CDR3 consists of 15 residues. Germline V gene data show CDR1 as SNHLY and CDR2 as FYNNEI. The CDR3 spells CASSASHEAPHEQYF. CDR3 nucleotide sequence: TGTGCCAGCAGTGCTTCCCATGAAGCTCCTCACGAGCAGTATTTC.

This clonotype showed up many times. This sequence joins TRBV7-2 and TRBJ2-1; possible D gene TRBD2, 5 bases. Germline CDR1 SGHTA, CDR2 FQGNSA. Trimming removed 2 bases at V and 8 bases at J, with 13 bases between. This CDR3 is built from 14 residues. The CDR3 region is CASSLWLALDEQFF. CDR3 coding DNA: TGTGCCAGCAGCTTATGGCTAGCTTTGGATGAGCAGTTCTTC.

As to this clonotype: A single base separates this from a much larger clone, so it may be a read error. The CDR3 here is CASSPYSGQGYIQHF. The CDR3 region has the DNA TGTGCCAGCAGCCCCTATTCGGGACAGGGTTACATTCAGCACTTC. The chain employs TRBV7-9 and TRBJ2-4; 9 bases are shared with TRBD1. CDR1 is SEHNR, CDR2 FQNEAQ, per germline (reference sequence). This CDR3 is 15 amino acids long.

In this sample, this clonotype turned up a few times. The chain couples TRBV20-1 to TRBJ2-2, with TRBD2 matching over 7 bases. Looked up from germline, CDR1 is DFQATT and CDR2 is SNEGSKA (reference sequence). The CDR3 is 13 amino acids. Germline trimming cut 3 bases from V and 8 bases from J; bases unmatched to any gene: 6. CDR3 bases: TGCAGTGCTAGGCGGGGGAGCAGAGGGGAGCTGTTTTTT. Its translation: CSARRGSRGELFF.

This chain connects TRBV24-1 to TRBJ2-2; possibly TRBD2 for D (5 bases). The V gene lost 5 bases and the J gene lost 3 bases, with 9 bases spanning the gap. CDR3 length: 14 residues. In germline, CDR1 is KGHDR, CDR2 SFDVKD. CDR3: CATSATRDTGELFF. For the CDR3, the DNA is TGTGCCACCAGTGCAACTAGGGACACCGGGGAGCTGTTTTTT.

The chain is built from TRBV29-1 and TRBJ2-5, with 9 bases identical to TRBD2. The germline V gene has CDR1 SQVTM and CDR2 ANQGSEA. Trimming removed 3 bases from V and 3 bases from J; junction bases left unmatched: 11. This CDR3 has 16 amino acids. The CDR3 here is CSVESLAGRREETQYF. DNA of the CDR3: TGCAGCGTTGAGAGCCTAGCGGGACGGCGGGAAGAGACCCAGTACTTC.

This clonotype was seen a few times. The chain recombines TRBV11-1 with TRBJ2-7; 7 nucleotides line up with TRBD1. Looked up from germline, CDR1 is SGHAT and CDR2 is FQDESV (reference sequence). The CDR3 totals 15 residues. The V gene end was trimmed by 1 base and the J gene end by 1 base; junction bases not matched to a gene: 4. The CDR3 here is CASSLGQGNSYEQYF. The DNA for the CDR3 is TGTGCCAGCAGCTTAGGACAGGGAAATTCCTACGAGCAGTACTTC.

This clonotype was observed a few times. DNA of the CDR3: TGTGCCAGCTCATTGGGACTAGCGGGAGGAGCGTACACCGGGGAGCTGTTTTTT. This translates into CASSLGLAGGAYTGELFF. The chain employs TRBV2 and TRBJ2-2; 15 nucleotides match TRBD2. The germline V gene encodes CDR1 SNHLY and CDR2 FYNNEI. The CDR3 extends over 18 amino acids. Trimming removed 8 bases from V and 3 bases from J; junction bases left unmatched: 10. The complete variable domain, with remaining parts taken from reference TRBV2 and TRBJ2-2, reads EPEVTQTPSHQVTQMGQEVILRCVPISNHLYFYWYRQILGQKVEFLVSFYNNEISEKSEIFDDQFSVERPDGSNFTLKIRSTKLEDSAMYFCASSLGLAGGAYTGELFFGEGSRLTVL.

This clonotype appeared many times. The chain employs TRBV5-6 and TRBJ1-5, with a possible D match to TRBD1 (5 bases). The CDR3 runs 16 residues. Trimming took off 1 base at V and 4 bases at J, with 15 bases between the two ends. Looked up from germline, CDR1 is SGHDT and CDR2 is YYEEEE. The CDR3 protein is CASSLRWAGQNQPQHF. The CDR3 nucleotides read TGTGCCAGCAGCTTGCGGTGGGCAGGGCAAAATCAGCCCCAGCATTTT.

In this sample, this clonotype turned up a few times. The V gene is TRBV28, the J gene TRBJ2-7; the match to TRBD1 covers 7 bases. Unmatched junction bases numbered 9, after V lost 5 bases and J lost 2 bases. The CDR3 extends over 15 amino acids. The germline V gene has CDR1 MDHEN and CDR2 SYDVKM. The CDR3 is CASSGRTGPTYEQYF. DNA for the CDR3: TGTGCCAGCAGTGGGCGGACAGGCCCTACCTACGAGCAGTACTTC.